This entry lists 28 T cell receptor beta chains sequenced from one sample in a study of T-cell reconstitution after alpha-beta-depleted transplantation in children. Preparation of the TCRbeta library used unique molecular identifiers. TCRdb itself ran the PCR reads through MiXCR, one entry per CDR3 protein. This sample yields 420,000 or so distinct CDR3 sequences, of which under 13% are seen a single time; over 4.5% belongs to the top ten. Sample: PBMCs from the stem cell graft donor, taken from the stem cell graft. The source is a human donor who donated a stem cell graft to a child with acute myeloid leukemia.

This clonotype came up a few times. This chain links TRBV7-9 with TRBJ1-4, with D unclear. Germline V gene data show CDR1 as SEHNR and CDR2 as FQNEAQ (reference sequence). CDR3 length equals 13 residues. Trimming stripped 4 bases from V and 12 bases from J, with 15 bases between. The CDR3 DNA reads as TGTGCCAGCAGCTCCGCCTCTTACAGAGAACTGTTTTTT. Translation: CASSSASYRELFF. The entire variable domain, with the rest obtained from reference TRBV7-9 and TRBJ1-4, is as follows: DTGVSQNPRHKITKRGQNVTFRCDPISEHNRLYWYRQTLGQGPEFLTYFQNEAQLEKSRLLSDRFSAERPKGSFSTLEIQRTEQGDSAMYLCASSSASYRELFFGSGTQLSVL.

This chain uses TRBV5-1 with TRBJ2-5; tentative D call: TRBD1 (7 bases). The ends were cut back, 2 bases at V and 5 bases at J, with 16 bases in the middle. The CDR3 spans 15 residues. Germline loops: CDR1 SGHRS, CDR2 YFSETQ. DNA of the CDR3: TGCGCCAGCAGCTTAGGTCCAGGGGGGTCGGAGACCCAGTACTTC. It codes for CASSLGPGGSETQYF. Combining the CDR3 with reference TRBV5-1 and TRBJ2-5 gives the whole variable domain KAGVTQTPRYLIKTRGQQVTLSCSPISGHRSVSWYQQTPGQGLQFLFEYFSETQRNKGNFPGRFSGRQFSNSRSEMNVSTLELGDSALYLCASSLGPGGSETQYFGPGTRLLVL.

This chain connects TRBV10-3 to TRBJ2-1; 10 nucleotides match TRBD2. The germline V gene has CDR1 ENHRY and CDR2 SYGVKD. V shed 7 bases and J 3 bases; nucleotides not matched to a gene: 9. The CDR3 is made up of 16 amino acids. DNA of the CDR3: TGTGCCATCACGGCGACTAGCGGGCGACGCTACAATGAGCAGTTCTTC. It is translated as CAITATSGRRYNEQFF.

This clonotype appeared a few times. The V and J genes are TRBV29-1 and TRBJ2-7; D ambiguous. V gave up 4 bases and J gave up 5 bases, with 12 bases separating them. CDR1 is SQVTM, CDR2 ANQGSEA, per germline. This CDR3 has 12 residues. The CDR3: CSVAAVQDEQYF. CDR3 nucleotide sequence: TGCAGCGTTGCGGCCGTACAAGACGAGCAGTACTTC.

The rearrangement joins TRBV4-2 to TRBJ2-1, with D perhaps TRBD2 (6 bases). V was shortened by 4 bases and J by 4 bases, with 14 bases between the two germline ends. Germline CDR1 reads LGHNA; CDR2 reads YNFKEQ. This CDR3 has 15 amino acids. The CDR3 nucleotides are TGTGCCAGCAGCCTCAGGGTAGCGGAATACAATGAGCAGTTCTTC. This encodes CASSLRVAEYNEQFF.

This clonotype was seen many times. The J gene is TRBJ2-2, the V gene TRBV29-1, with 7 bases matching TRBD2. CDR1 is SQVTM and CDR2 is ANQGSEA in the germline V gene. The CDR3 has 13 amino acids. J lost 2 bases, V lost 5 bases, and 2 bases had no gene match. This CDR3 reads CSVRLANTGELFF. CDR3 nucleotide sequence: TGCAGCGTTCGACTAGCTAACACCGGGGAGCTGTTTTTT.

This clonotype was seen at least ten times. The genes are TRBV7-2 and TRBJ1-1; 9 positions match TRBD1. This CDR3 is built from 14 residues. J was trimmed by 1 base and V by 5 bases; bases with no gene match: 2. Germline CDR1 is SGHTA and CDR2 is FQGNSA. This chain's CDR3 is CASSKDRGNTEAFF. The CDR3 nucleotides are TGTGCCAGCAGCAAGGACAGGGGGAACACTGAAGCTTTCTTT.

V usage is TRBV5-5 and J usage is TRBJ1-2, with TRBD1 as a possible D gene (5 bases). This CDR3 is built from 14 residues. Germline assignment: CDR1 SGHKS and CDR2 YYEKEE (reference sequence). V lost 6 bases, J lost 2 bases, and 14 bases lay in between. In DNA, the CDR3 is TGTGCCAGCAACAGAGGAGGGACCAACTATGGCTACACCTTC. Translated, it gives CASNRGGTNYGYTF. The complete variable domain, with remaining parts taken from reference TRBV5-5 and TRBJ1-2, reads DAGVTQSPTHLIKTRGQQVTLRCSPISGHKSVSWYQQVLGQGPQFIFQYYEKEERGRGNFPDRFSARQFPNYSSELNVNALLLGDSALYLCASNRGGTNYGYTFGSGTRLTVV.

The CDR3 DNA sequence: TGTGCCAGCAGCTTGATCCGGGGGCAGCACGAGCAGTACGTC. Translated: CASSLIRGQHEQYV. The chain is built from TRBV5-5 and TRBJ2-7, with D perhaps TRBD1 or TRBD2 (6 bases each). This CDR3 contains 14 residues. The V end was cut by 1 base, the J end by 5 bases, with 13 bases between. Germline CDR1 is SGHKS and CDR2 is YYEKEE (reference sequence).

A few counts support this clonotype. The gene calls are TRBV4-1 and TRBJ2-7; D ambiguous. The V end lost 1 base, the J end lost 2 bases, and 6 bases lay between the germline ends. Per the germline V gene, CDR1 is MGHRA and CDR2 is YSYEKL. CDR3 length equals 13 residues. CDR3 nucleotide sequence: TGCGCCAGCAGCCAAGTGGTCACCTACGAGCAGTACTTC. Translating it yields CASSQVVTYEQYF.

The sample holds many counts of this clonotype. The chain recombines TRBV9 with TRBJ2-7; no firm D call. CDR3 size: 14 residues. Trimming pared 4 bases from V and 0 bases from J, leaving 11 bases between. Germline V gives CDR1 SGDLS, CDR2 YYNGEE. The DNA for the CDR3 is TGTGCCAGCAGCCAAGGAACGGTCTCCTACGAGCAGTACTTC. Its translation is CASSQGTVSYEQYF.

The chain uses TRBV5-1 and TRBJ2-5; 9 nucleotides agree with TRBD2. Germline trimming cut 5 bases from V and 4 bases from J; bases unmatched to any gene: 3. Germline V gene lookup returns CDR1 SGHRS and CDR2 YFSETQ. The CDR3 sequence is 13 residues long. The CDR3 reads CASREAGGETQYF. CDR3 nucleotides: TGCGCCAGCAGAGAAGCGGGAGGAGAGACCCAGTACTTC.

This clonotype was seen at least ten times. The rearrangement links TRBV24-1 to TRBJ2-7; tentative D call: TRBD1 (7 bases). Germline V gives CDR1 KGHDR, CDR2 SFDVKD. Trimming took off 3 bases at V and 3 bases at J, with 14 bases between the two ends. There are 15 residues in the CDR3. The CDR3 DNA sequence: TGTGCCACCAGTGATGTGGGGGGACAGATCTACGAGCAGTACGTC. Its translation: CATSDVGGQIYEQYV.

This clonotype has only a few counts. The rearrangement links TRBV9 to TRBJ1-2; 8 positions match TRBD1. CDR3 size: 16 residues. The V gene end was trimmed by 0 bases and the J gene end by 6 bases; junction bases not matched to a gene: 10. Germline values: CDR1 SGDLS, CDR2 YYNGEE. The CDR3 region is CASSVGPTGGQDGYTF. The CDR3, as DNA: TGTGCCAGCAGCGTAGGTCCTACAGGGGGGCAGGATGGCTACACCTTC.

The chain has TRBV12-3 or TRBV12-4 and TRBJ1-4; D may be TRBD1 (6 bases). Trimming removed 6 bases from V and 13 bases from J, with 21 bases in between. The CDR3 extends over 14 amino acids. CDR3 in amino acids: CASRSYDRPGGLFF. The CDR3 DNA sequence: TGTGCCAGCAGGTCCTATGACAGGCCCGGGGGACTGTTTTTT.

This clonotype was picked up a small number of times. The rearrangement uses TRBV7-9 and TRBJ1-4, with 7 bases aligning to TRBD1. The germline V gene has CDR1 SEHNR and CDR2 FQNEAQ (reference sequence). V lost 5 bases and J lost 7; bases outside the gene matches: 13. This CDR3 contains 16 residues. CDR3 protein: CASSRAGTVDGEKLFF. The CDR3 nucleotides read TGTGCCAGCAGCCGAGCGGGGACAGTGGATGGTGAAAAACTGTTTTTT.

There are many counts of this clonotype. The chain combines TRBV7-2 with TRBJ2-1, with D possibly TRBD2 on 5 matching bases. The V end was cut by 5 bases, the J end by 8 bases, with 19 bases between. This CDR3 has 15 amino acids. In germline, CDR1 is SGHTA, CDR2 FQGNSA. The CDR3 loop reads CASSRRVGGVDEQFF. The DNA of the CDR3 is TGTGCCAGCAGCCGGCGGGTAGGAGGTGTAGATGAGCAGTTCTTC.

This clonotype was observed at least ten times. This rearrangement joins TRBV15 to TRBJ2-5, with 10 bases lining up with TRBD1. This CDR3 region has 15 residues. Unmatched junction bases numbered 5, after V lost 2 bases and J lost 5 bases. Germline loops: CDR1 LNHNV, CDR2 YYDKDF (reference sequence). DNA for the CDR3: TGTGCCACCAGCAGAATGACAGGGGGCATGGAGACCCAGTACTTC. It specifies CATSRMTGGMETQYF.

This clonotype showed up just a few times. The rearrangement links TRBV5-1 to TRBJ2-2, with a possible D match to TRBD2 (6 bases). V lost 2 bases, J lost 5 bases, and 10 bases lay in between. CDR3 length: 14 amino acids. Germline CDR1 SGHRS, CDR2 YFSETQ. CDR3 bases: TGCGCCAGCAGCTTCAGGGAGGCGACCGGGGAGCTGTTTTTT. It is translated as CASSFREATGELFF.

The chain employs TRBV30 and TRBJ1-5, with D perhaps matching TRBD1 (6 bases). This CDR3 spans 13 amino acids. Trimming removed 3 bases at V and 4 bases at J, with 10 bases between. Germline loops: CDR1 GTSNPN, CDR2 SVGIG (reference sequence). Here the CDR3 DNA reads TGTGCCTGGAGGGTAGACAGGAATCAGCCCCAGCATTTT. Translating it yields CAWRVDRNQPQHF.

The rearrangement uses TRBV4-1 and TRBJ1-4; 7 bases agree with TRBD1. With V trimmed by 4 bases and J by 0 bases, 5 bases remained unmatched. The length of the CDR3 is 16 residues. The germline V gene encodes CDR1 MGHRA and CDR2 YSYEKL. CDR3 sequence (DNA): TGCGCCAGCAGCCTCGGACAGGCCGCAACTAATGAAAAACTGTTTTTT. It codes for CASSLGQAATNEKLFF.

This clonotype occurred a few times. The chain is built from TRBV20-1 and TRBJ2-3; unclear D gene. Between the trimmed V and J ends, which lost 3 bases and 3 bases, there was a span of 7 bases. CDR1 is DFQATT, CDR2 SNEGSKA, per germline (reference sequence). The CDR3 consists of 12 residues. CDR3 DNA: TGCAGTGCTAGTAAGGCTACAGATACGCAGTATTTT. Its translation is CSASKATDTQYF.

This clonotype has at least ten counts. The rearrangement joins TRBV5-1 to TRBJ2-5; the D is unclear. The CDR3 loop spans 13 amino acids. CDR1 is SGHRS and CDR2 is YFSETQ in the germline V gene. Trimming took 0 bases from V and 5 from J, leaving 8 bases between them. This CDR3 reads CASSLGNSETQYF. The DNA for the CDR3 is TGCGCCAGCAGCTTGGGGAACTCGGAGACCCAGTACTTC.

The chain uses TRBV20-1 and TRBJ2-3; 7 nucleotides line up with TRBD1. The length of the CDR3 is 14 residues. Germline values: CDR1 DFQATT, CDR2 SNEGSKA (reference sequence). Trimming took 4 bases from V and 3 from J; bases not matched to a gene: 7. CDR3 coding DNA: TGCAGTGCTACAAAGGCAGGGGGAACAGATACGCAGTATTTT. Its protein product is CSATKAGGTDTQYF.

This clonotype was seen a handful of times. V gene TRBV20-1 combines with J gene TRBJ1-6, with a possible D match to TRBD1 (6 bases). The CDR3 has 14 amino acids. V dropped 5 bases and J dropped 8 bases, with 16 bases sitting between them. Germline V gene data show CDR1 as DFQATT and CDR2 as SNEGSKA (reference sequence). DNA of the CDR3: TGCAGTGCTTTGACAGGCCCCAAGGATTCACCCCTCCACTTT. Amino acids: CSALTGPKDSPLHF.

This clonotype was seen more than once but under ten times. The CDR3 DNA reads TGTGCCAGCAGTTCCCCCGCGGGGAACACAGATACGCAGTATTTT. It encodes CASSSPAGNTDTQYF. The chain carries TRBV12-3 or TRBV12-4 and TRBJ2-3; possible D gene TRBD2, 6 bases. The CDR3 spans 15 residues. Deletions cut 4 bases from V and 2 bases from J, with 13 bases between.

A few counts support this clonotype. CDR3 loop: CAWRGRLSTGELFF. The CDR3 DNA is TGTGCCTGGAGGGGAAGGTTATCCACCGGGGAGCTGTTTTTT. V is TRBV30 and J is TRBJ2-2; D call uncertain. CDR3 size: 14 residues. Looked up from germline, CDR1 is GTSNPN and CDR2 is SVGIG (reference sequence). V lost 3 bases to trimming and J lost 4 bases, with 12 bases between them. Full variable domain (rest looked up from reference TRBV30 and TRBJ2-2): SQTIHQWPATLVQPVGSPLSLECTVEGTSNPNLYWYRQAAGRGLQLLFYSVGIGQISSEVPQNLSASRPQDRQFILSSKKLLLSDSGFYLCAWRGRLSTGELFFGEGSRLTVL.

This clonotype was picked up a small number of times. The V call is TRBV7-9, the J call TRBJ2-7, with D unclear. This CDR3 has 14 amino acids. CDR1 and CDR2 from the germline V gene are SEHNR and FQNEAQ (reference sequence). Trimming took 4 bases from V and 0 from J, leaving 10 bases between them. This chain's CDR3 is CASSSPGRSYEQYF. Written as DNA, the CDR3 is TGTGCCAGCAGCTCTCCGGGCCGCTCCTACGAGCAGTACTTC.